This is a list of T cell receptor beta chains from one sample in a study of metastatic and nonmetastatic thyroid tumors. TCRdb re-called the PCR reads via MiXCR. The sample records under 30,000 clones, around a fifth being singletons. The sample consisted of blood. The origin of the receptors is a female donor with papillary thyroid cancer or a benign thyroid nodule (not recorded which). Some clones in this sample may be carry-over from other donors' samples. The CDR3 runs from the conserved cysteine through the conserved F or W. Fields, in order: CDR3 length, V gene, clone size, D gene, J gene, CDR3 protein, CDR3 DNA. The D gene is left open where the match is weak. Clone size, where shown, is once, few, many, or a class for clones that have expanded.

>15|TRBV5-1|many|NA|TRBJ1-3
CASSLGSSSGNTIYF
TGCGCCAGCAGCTTGGGGTCGAGCTCTGGAAACACCATATATTTT
>15|TRBV20-1|many|TRBD2|TRBJ2-7
CSAEARGLAAYEQYF
TGCAGTGCTGAGGCGAGGGGACTAGCGGCCTACGAGCAGTACTTC
>15|TRBV6-1|medium-sized|TRBD1|TRBJ1-2
CASSDLTGWISGYTF
TGTGCCAGCAGTGACCTGACAGGGTGGATTTCTGGCTACACCTTC
>13|TRBV10-3|NA|NA|TRBJ1-6
CAISARESSPLHF
TGTGCCATCAGTGCCAGGGAAAGTTCACCCCTCCACTTT
>17|TRBV29-1|many|TRBD2|TRBJ2-3
CSVTGVLGTSDTDTQYF
TGCAGCGTTACAGGGGTGTTGGGGACTAGCGACACAGATACGCAGTATTTT
>13|TRBV6-2/TRBV6-3|few|NA|TRBJ1-1
CASSPSPNTEAFF
TGTGCCAGCAGCCCTTCCCCTAACACTGAAGCTTTCTTT
>18|TRBV19|few|NA|TRBJ2-1
CASSIKWIGLVLENEQFF
TGTGCCAGTAGTATTAAGTGGATTGGGCTAGTTTTAGAAAATGAGCAGTTCTTC
>16|TRBV6-1|NA|TRBD1|TRBJ2-7
CASIKDRGRVLYEQYF
TGTGCCAGCATCAAAGACAGGGGGAGAGTCCTATACGAGCAGTACTTC
>16|TRBV4-3|many|NA|TRBJ1-6
CASSQDGQGSNSPLHF
TGCGCCAGCAGCCAAGATGGCCAGGGTAGCAATTCACCCCTCCACTTT
>15|TRBV12-3/TRBV12-4|many|NA|TRBJ2-5
CASSLTQGSVETQYF
TGTGCCAGCAGTTTAACCCAGGGTTCGGTAGAGACCCAGTACTTC
>16|TRBV7-3|many|TRBD1|TRBJ1-6
CASSLQDRGYNSPLHF
TGTGCCAGCAGCTTACAGGACAGGGGATATAATTCACCCCTCCACTTT
>14|TRBV9|NA|NA|TRBJ1-2
CASSVDPGGYGYTF
TGTGCCAGCAGCGTAGACCCAGGTGGCTATGGCTACACCTTC
>16|TRBV28|many|NA|TRBJ1-3
CASTFGISSTGNTIYF
TGTGCCAGCACCTTCGGAATATCAAGTACTGGAAACACCATATATTTT
>14|TRBV7-9|NA|NA|TRBJ1-5
CASSLGQSNQPQHF
TGTGCCAGCAGCTTAGGACAGAGCAATCAGCCCCAGCATTTT
>18|TRBV6-6|medium-sized|TRBD2|TRBJ2-2
CASSYYGTSGGNTGELFF
TGTGCCAGCAGTTACTACGGGACTAGCGGGGGGAACACCGGGGAGCTGTTTTTT
>11|TRBV28|many|NA|TRBJ2-7
CASSSPLEQYF
TGTGCCAGCAGTTCCCCTTTGGAGCAGTACTTC
>18|TRBV20-1|many|TRBD1|TRBJ1-3
CSARDSWTGGAGGNTIYF
TGCAGTGCTAGAGATAGCTGGACAGGGGGCGCGGGTGGAAACACCATATATTTT
>13|TRBV2|few|NA|TRBJ2-7
CAGRDQSSYEQYF
TGTGCCGGCCGGGACCAGAGCTCCTACGAGCAGTACTTC
>15|TRBV6-2/TRBV6-3|many|NA|TRBJ1-1
CASSSSDRLNTEAFF
TGTGCCAGCAGTTCCTCCGACAGGCTGAACACTGAAGCTTTCTTT
>17|TRBV27|many|TRBD2|TRBJ2-3
CASSLTSGGTPTDTQYF
TGTGCCAGCAGTTTGACTAGCGGGGGAACTCCCACAGATACGCAGTATTTT
>18|TRBV15|NA|TRBD2|TRBJ2-1
CATSRDSWREEGYNEQFF
TGTGCCACCAGCAGAGATTCATGGCGGGAGGAGGGTTACAATGAGCAGTTCTTC
>14|TRBV19|few|NA|TRBJ1-1
CASSGTNSNTEAFF
TGTGCCAGTAGTGGAACGAACTCTAACACTGAAGCTTTCTTT
>15|TRBV9|few|NA|TRBJ1-1
CASSESLTGNTEAFF
TGTGCCAGCAGTGAAAGTCTGACAGGGAACACTGAAGCTTTCTTT
>14|TRBV6-1|few|TRBD1|TRBJ1-5
CASSEQGTNQPKHF
TGCGCCAGCAGTGAACAGGGGACCAATCAGCCCAAGCATTTT
>13|TRBV18|many|TRBD1|TRBJ1-2
CASSPPSGQGRTF
TGTGCCAGCTCACCTCCCTCGGGACAGGGCAGAACCTTC
>15|TRBV11-2|NA|TRBD1|TRBJ1-6
CASSYGQGLGSPLHF
TGTGCCAGCAGCTATGGACAGGGTCTGGGATCACCCCTCCACTTT
>13|TRBV5-1|few|NA|TRBJ1-2
CASSLESNYGYTF
TGCGCCAGCAGCTTGGAGTCGAACTATGGCTACACCTTC
>16|TRBV28|medium-sized|TRBD1|TRBJ2-1
CASSLSDRVPYNEQFF
TGTGCCAGCAGTCTCTCAGACAGGGTCCCCTACAATGAGCAGTTCTTC
>17|TRBV6-6|few|NA|TRBJ2-7
CASSYQQSGPSSYEQYF
TGTGCCAGTAGTTACCAGCAGAGCGGACCTTCCTCCTACGAGCAGTACTTC
>14|TRBV6-2/TRBV6-3|few|NA|TRBJ1-1
CASSTGPQRTEAFF
TGTGCCAGCAGTACCGGACCCCAGCGGACTGAAGCTTTCTTT
>14|TRBV6-1|many|NA|TRBJ2-5
CASRIWTDQETQYF
TGTGCCAGCAGAATATGGACGGATCAAGAGACCCAGTACTTC
>15|TRBV13|many|NA|TRBJ1-1
CASSVTGLVDTEAFF
TGTGCCAGCAGCGTAACAGGGTTGGTAGACACTGAAGCTTTCTTT
>17|TRBV11-1|NA|TRBD1|TRBJ2-2
CASSLPEQGARTGELFF
TGTGCCAGCAGCTTACCCGAACAGGGGGCGCGCACCGGGGAGCTGTTTTTT
>16|TRBV5-4|NA|NA|TRBJ2-5
CASSSRDSYAQETQYF
TGCGCCAGCAGCTCGCGGGACTCTTACGCCCAAGAGACCCAGTACTTC
>17|TRBV6-1|many|TRBD1|TRBJ1-1
CASSRTGTGKSSTEAFF
TGTGCCAGCAGCCGAACCGGGACAGGGAAGTCCTCCACTGAAGCTTTCTTT
>13|TRBV6-1|NA|NA|TRBJ1-5
CASGWQSNHPQHF
TGTGCCAGCGGCTGGCAGAGCAATCATCCCCAGCATTTT
>16|TRBV9|many|NA|TRBJ2-2
CASSVAAGGNTGELFF
TGTGCCAGCAGCGTAGCGGCAGGAGGGAACACCGGGGAGCTGTTTTTT
>14|TRBV6-1|medium-sized|NA|TRBJ1-2
CASSAMSDFGGYTF
TGTGCCAGCAGTGCAATGTCCGACTTTGGTGGCTACACCTTC
>14|TRBV6-1|many|NA|TRBJ1-2
CASSTQGTTIGYTF
TGTGCCAGCAGCACCCAGGGTACGACTATTGGCTACACCTTC
>13|TRBV2|many|NA|TRBJ2-5
CASTGRFQETQYF
TGTGCCAGCACCGGGAGATTTCAAGAGACCCAGTACTTC
>12|TRBV20-1|many|NA|TRBJ2-7
CSARSDMYEQYF
TGCAGTGCTAGGTCGGACATGTACGAGCAGTACTTC
>13|TRBV20-1|many|NA|TRBJ1-1
CSAALQANTEAFF
TGCAGTGCTGCCCTCCAGGCGAACACTGAAGCTTTCTTT
>16|TRBV4-2|many|NA|TRBJ1-4
CASSQDTRPPNEKLFF
TGTGCCAGCAGCCAAGATACGCGGCCACCTAATGAAAAACTGTTTTTT
>19|TRBV10-2|many|TRBD2|TRBJ2-1
CASRLGLAGERRSYNEQFF
TGCGCCAGCAGACTGGGACTAGCGGGGGAGCGCCGCTCCTACAATGAGCAGTTCTTC
>14|TRBV9|once|NA|TRBJ1-1
CASSARDGNTEAFF
TGTGCCAGCAGCGCCCGGGACGGGAACACTGAAGCTTTCTTT
>16|TRBV6-2/TRBV6-3|few|TRBD2|TRBJ2-7
CASSPAGGRDDYEQYF
TGTGCCAGCAGCCCAGCGGGAGGGAGGGATGATTACGAGCAGTACTTC
>13|TRBV10-1|many|NA|TRBJ2-1
CASSESMGNEQFF
TGCGCCAGCAGTGAGTCGATGGGCAATGAGCAGTTCTTC
>16|TRBV5-1|many|NA|TRBJ2-2
CASSLELGVGTGELFF
TGCGCCAGCAGCTTGGAGCTTGGAGTCGGCACCGGGGAGCTGTTTTTT
>16|TRBV19|many|NA|TRBJ2-2
CASSNAPTPGTGELFF
TGTGCCAGTAGTAACGCCCCGACCCCTGGGACCGGGGAGCTGTTTTTT
>17|TRBV27|NA|TRBD2|TRBJ2-3
CASSLLSGRLDVDTQYF
TGTGCCAGCAGTTTATTGAGCGGGAGGTTGGACGTGGATACGCAGTATTTT
>17|TRBV24-1|many|TRBD1|TRBJ2-3
CATSDRQGEGPPDTQYF
TGTGCCACCAGTGATCGACAGGGGGAGGGCCCTCCAGATACGCAGTATTTT
>12|TRBV29-1|many|NA|TRBJ1-1
CSVDLTGFKAFF
TGCAGCGTTGATCTTACAGGGTTTAAAGCTTTCTTT
>14|TRBV20-1|many|NA|TRBJ2-1
CSARDSRPYNEQFF
TGCAGTGCTAGGGACAGCCGCCCCTACAATGAGCAGTTCTTC
>16|TRBV5-4|few|NA|TRBJ1-1
CASSTYLDRRNTEAFF
TGTGCCAGCAGCACCTATCTCGACAGGCGGAACACTGAAGCTTTCTTT
>14|TRBV9|many|NA|TRBJ2-7
CASSVDPLGLEQYF
TGTGCCAGCAGCGTAGACCCTCTAGGGCTCGAGCAGTACTTC
>16|TRBV6-1|NA|NA|TRBJ2-1
CASTEEEGSSGNEQFF
TGTGCCAGCACCGAGGAGGAGGGATCGTCAGGCAATGAGCAGTTCTTC
>10|TRBV7-9|few|NA|TRBJ2-2
CAAGTGELFF
TGTGCCGCCGGCACCGGGGAGCTGTTTTTT
>15|TRBV18|NA|NA|TRBJ1-2
CASSPSKVANYGYTF
TGTGCCAGCTCACCATCAAAAGTCGCTAACTATGGCTACACCTTC
>14|TRBV11-2|NA|NA|TRBJ2-5
CATREGWGQETQYF
TGTGCCACCCGCGAGGGCTGGGGGCAAGAGACCCAGTACTTC